These 19 T cell receptor beta chains originate from one sample sequenced in a study of blood T cell repertoires in COVID-19. Assay: immunoSEQ multiplex PCR; the TCRdb copy retains only in-frame clones and omits some. This table has 90,000 to 130,000 clones, about 85% appearing once. Sequencing was carried out using peripheral blood. All receptors come from a human donor in a cohort sampled during active COVID-19.

The rearrangement joins TRBV28 to TRBJ1-6, with D possibly being TRBD1 (5 bases). The CDR3 runs 15 residues. CDR1 and CDR2 from the germline V gene are MDHEN and SYDVKM. The V and J ends lost 5 bases and 7 bases respectively, with 15 bases between them. CDR3 sequence reads: CASSVRATANSPLHF. CDR3 in DNA: TGTGCCAGCAGTGTCCGGGCGACAGCAAATTCACCCCTCCACTTT. The full variable domain, its missing parts supplied by reference TRBV28 and TRBJ1-6, is DVKVTQSSRYLVKRTGEKVFLECVQDMDHENMFWYRQDPGLGLRLIYFSYDVKMKEKGDIPEGYSVSREKKERFSLILESASTNQTSMYLCASSVRATANSPLHFGNGTRLTVT.

The chain links TRBV28 to TRBJ1-1; possibly TRBD1 for D (6 bases). Per germline, CDR1 MDHEN and CDR2 SYDVKM. The CDR3 has 14 residues. Trimming left V 6 bases short and J 1 base short, with 12 bases between. The DNA for the CDR3 is TGTGCCAGCAGCTCGCCGGGACAGAACACTGAAGCTTTCTTT. This codes for CASSSPGQNTEAFF. Drawing the rest from reference TRBV28 and TRBJ1-1, the complete variable domain is DVKVTQSSRYLVKRTGEKVFLECVQDMDHENMFWYRQDPGLGLRLIYFSYDVKMKEKGDIPEGYSVSREKKERFSLILESASTNQTSMYLCASSSPGQNTEAFFGQGTRLTVV.

The chain uses TRBV7-3 and TRBJ2-7; D may be TRBD1 (6 bases). Germline assignment: CDR1 SGHTA and CDR2 FQGTGA. The CDR3 consists of 13 residues. Trimming took off 8 bases at V and 6 bases at J, with 17 bases between the two ends. CDR3 sequence: CASSNPGVAEQYF. In nucleotides, the CDR3 is TGTGCCAGCTCCAACCCAGGGGTGGCCGAGCAGTACTTC.

The V and J genes are TRBV28 and TRBJ1-2; a possible D gene is TRBD1 (6 bases). In germline, CDR1 is MDHEN, CDR2 SYDVKM. Trimming cost V 6 bases and J 6 bases, with 17 bases left between them. The CDR3 runs 14 residues. CDR3: CASRWSVQGHGYTF. As DNA, the CDR3 is TGTGCCAGCAGATGGAGTGTTCAGGGGCATGGCTACACCTTC.

The chain combines TRBV15 with TRBJ2-4; maybe TRBD1 (5 bases). The V gene's germline CDR1 is LNHNV and CDR2 YYDKDF (reference sequence). Trimming pared 0 bases from V and 9 bases from J, leaving 18 bases between. The CDR3 consists of 16 residues. CDR3 DNA: TGTGCCACCAGCAGAGAACGGCCAGCAGGGATAGTCATTCAGTACTTC. Translating gives CATSRERPAGIVIQYF.

This chain connects TRBV7-2 to TRBJ2-5; maybe TRBD2 (5 bases). Trimming left V 10 bases short and J 2 bases short, with 8 bases between. Germline loops: CDR1 SGHTA, CDR2 FQGNSA. The CDR3 is made up of 11 amino acids. In nucleotides, the CDR3 is TGTGCCACAGAGGGTCAAGAGACCCAGTACTTC. Translated: CATEGQETQYF. The full variable domain, its missing parts supplied by reference TRBV7-2 and TRBJ2-5, is GAGVSQSPSNKVTEKGKDVELRCDPISGHTALYWYRQSLGQGLEFLIYFQGNSAPDKSGLPSDRFSAERTGGSVSTLTIQRTQQEDSAVYLCATEGQETQYFGPGTRLLVL.

This chain connects TRBV27 to TRBJ2-7, with TRBD1 identical over 7 bases. The V segment lost 6 bases and the J segment 7 bases; nucleotides outside the gene matches: 6. Germline values: CDR1 MNHEY, CDR2 SMNVEV (reference sequence). The CDR3 spans 12 residues. The CDR3 here is CASSQNRGEQYF. CDR3 coding DNA: TGTGCCAGCAGCCAGAACAGGGGTGAGCAGTACTTC.

The CDR3 nucleotides are TGTGCCAGCTCACTTACTCCAGGGGCCCCTGAGAGAGATACGCAGTATTTT. Translation: CASSLTPGAPERDTQYF. V usage is TRBV18 and J usage is TRBJ2-3, with D maybe TRBD1 (6 bases). Germline V gene data show CDR1 as KGHSH and CDR2 as LQKENI. Trimming cost V 4 bases and J 5 bases, with 22 bases left between them. The CDR3 contains 17 residues.

The CDR3 sequence is CASSPSDRNTEAFF. Written as DNA, the CDR3 is TGTGCCAGCAGTCCATCCGACAGGAACACTGAAGCTTTCTTT. The V gene is TRBV28, the J gene TRBJ1-1, with D perhaps TRBD1 (5 bases). CDR3 length: 14 amino acids. Between the trimmed V and J ends, which lost 5 bases and 1 base, there was a span of 11 bases. Germline V gives CDR1 MDHEN, CDR2 SYDVKM. The variable domain in full, completed from reference TRBV28 and TRBJ1-1, reads DVKVTQSSRYLVKRTGEKVFLECVQDMDHENMFWYRQDPGLGLRLIYFSYDVKMKEKGDIPEGYSVSREKKERFSLILESASTNQTSMYLCASSPSDRNTEAFFGQGTRLTVV.

CDR3 in DNA: TGTGCCAGCAGCTTAGCCACAGGGGGGGGGTACGAGCAGTACTTC. This gives the protein CASSLATGGGYEQYF. The chain recombines TRBV11-2 with TRBJ2-7, with TRBD1 as a possible D gene (8 bases). Trimming took off 1 base at V and 4 bases at J, with 14 bases between the two ends. Per germline, CDR1 SGHAT and CDR2 FQNNGV. This CDR3 has 15 residues.

The rearrangement uses TRBV6-2 or TRBV6-3 and TRBJ2-5; 7 bases agree with TRBD2. From germline, CDR1 is MNHEY and CDR2 SVGEGT. V shed 5 bases, J shed 5 bases, and the junction held 11 bases outside the gene matches. The CDR3 length is 15 residues. CDR3 coding DNA: TGTGCCAGCAGTCCCTGGACGACTAGCTCGGAGACCCAGTACTTC. Amino acids: CASSPWTTSSETQYF.

This chain uses TRBV7-6 with TRBJ2-7; TRBD1 matches at 9 bases. V lost 4 bases, J lost 3 bases, and 10 bases stayed unmatched. Germline V gives CDR1 SGHVS, CDR2 FNYEAQ. The CDR3 runs to 16 residues. The CDR3 region has the DNA TGTGCCAGCAGCTCACCCCGGGACAGGGTCGACTACGAGCAGTACTTC. This sequence encodes CASSSPRDRVDYEQYF. Filled out from reference TRBV7-6 and TRBJ2-7, the complete variable domain reads GAGVSQSPRYKVTKRGQDVALRCDPISGHVSLYWYRQALGQGPEFLTYFNYEAQQDKSGLPNDRFSAERPEGSISTLTIQRTEQRDSAMYRCASSSPRDRVDYEQYFGPGTRLTVT.

V and J are TRBV10-1 and TRBJ2-1; 10 positions agree with TRBD2. Trimming removed 0 bases from V and 8 bases from J; junction bases left unmatched: 4. Germline V gives CDR1 WNHNN, CDR2 SYGVQD (reference sequence). There are 15 residues in the CDR3. The CDR3 DNA follows: TGCGCCAGCAGTGAGTCGGCTAGCGGGAGCTATGAGCAGTTCTTC. This translates into CASSESASGSYEQFF.

The gene calls are TRBV3-1 (or the pseudogene TRBV3-2) and TRBJ1-2; D gene ambiguous. This CDR3 comprises 15 residues. The V end was cut by 4 bases, the J end by 2 bases, with 14 bases between. Germline loops: CDR1 LGHDT, CDR2 YNNKEL (reference sequence). CDR3 sequence (DNA): TGTGCCAGCAGCCCCCGGAGGGATTCAAACTATGGCTACACCTTC. This translates into CASSPRRDSNYGYTF.

In this sample, this clone turned up once. The chain employs TRBV19 and TRBJ1-1, with 7 bases fitting TRBD1. This CDR3 contains 13 residues. The germline gives CDR1 LNHDA, CDR2 SQIVND (reference sequence). The trim removed 7 bases at V and 11 bases at J, leaving 13 bases unmatched. The CDR3 region is CASINWDRAMAFF. The CDR3 nucleotides read TGTGCCAGTATCAACTGGGACAGAGCGATGGCTTTCTTT.

This rearrangement joins TRBV5-1 to TRBJ2-2; 11 nucleotides match TRBD2. The CDR3 extends over 16 amino acids. Germline CDR1 SGHRS, CDR2 YFSETQ. Trimming removed 4 bases from V and 4 bases from J; junction bases left unmatched: 6. The CDR3 region has the DNA TGCGCCAGCAGCCCCGGGGGGACTAGCGGCACCGGGGAGCTGTTTTTT. Amino acid sequence: CASSPGGTSGTGELFF.

V and J are TRBV5-1 and TRBJ2-1; D possibly corresponds to TRBD2 (6 bases). V lost 0 bases and J 12 bases, leaving 13 bases between the germline ends. CDR1 and CDR2 from the germline V gene are SGHRS and YFSETQ. This CDR3 contains 13 residues. The CDR3 DNA reads as TGCGCCAGCAGCTTGGCCGGCGGGATCGGGCAGTTCTTC. It codes for CASSLAGGIGQFF.

J is TRBJ2-5 and V is TRBV30, with 8 bases identical to TRBD2. The CDR3 consists of 15 residues. With 0 bases clipped from V and 4 bases from J, the junction kept 7 bases outside the gene matches. CDR1 and CDR2 (germline): GTSNPN, SVGIG (reference sequence). The CDR3 spells CAWSVTSGLRETQYF. DNA for the CDR3: TGTGCCTGGAGTGTAACTAGCGGCCTCAGAGAGACCCAGTACTTC.

The genes are TRBV15 and TRBJ2-1; D perhaps matches TRBD1 (6 bases). The CDR3 runs 15 residues. CDR1 is LNHNV and CDR2 is YYDKDF in the germline V gene (reference sequence). The germline V and J ends were trimmed by 6 bases and 0 bases, with 12 bases remaining between them. The CDR3 sequence: CATRQDRSSYNEQFF. For the CDR3, the DNA is TGTGCCACCAGACAGGACAGAAGCTCCTACAATGAGCAGTTCTTC. Full variable domain (rest looked up from reference TRBV15 and TRBJ2-1): DAMVIQNPRYQVTQFGKPVTLSCSQTLNHNVMYWYQQKSSQAPKLLFHYYDKDFNNEADTPDNFQSRRPNTSFCFLDIRSPGLGDTAMYLCATRQDRSSYNEQFFGPGTRLTVL.